The following is a TCR beta chain sequence with its context. Its matching antigen is unknown. The CDR3 loop spans 15 amino acids. Germline-derived CDR1 and CDR2 are SGHRS and YFSETQ. The germline V and J ends were trimmed by 7 bases and 1 base, with 12 bases remaining between them. The data were obtained in a study of T cell responses to AZD1222 COVID-19 vaccine. Points from the study as a whole: Per reports, nearly half of all spike-specific TCRs target regions that are unmutated in variants.

Libraries were prepared by immunoSEQ multiplex PCR; TCRdb keeps only in-frame clonotypes and omits some of them. The sample carries about 180,000 clones, roughly 87% recorded once. The TCR originated in an adult in good health. Here the sequenced sample was peripheral blood, taken on day 0 of AZD1222 vaccination. The chain couples TRBV5-1 to TRBJ2-6; maybe TRBD2 (7 bases). The CDR3 reads CASSRGASGANVLTF. The CDR3 DNA follows: TGCGCCAGCTCACGGGGGGCTTCTGGGGCCAACGTCCTGACTTTC.